This T cell receptor (beta chain) was captured in a study of cytomegalovirus exposure and HLA in healthy donors. Study-wide background: Membership in the Caucasian-associated ancestry cluster was found for around 81% of around 380 genotyped donors.

PCR primers comprised 60 Vbeta and 13 Jbeta primers. The table came from immunoSEQ multiplex PCR; TCRdb's copy has only in-frame clones and leaves some out. The sample lists roughly 100,000 clones, 82% occurring once. The V gene's germline CDR1 is SGDLS and CDR2 YYNGEE. V lost 3 bases and J lost 0, with 18 bases in between. The CDR3 contains 17 residues. The donors comprised healthy bone marrow donors. This sequence joins TRBV9 and TRBJ1-1; perhaps TRBD1 as D (5 bases). This clonotype was sampled from a man aged 25-45 years in good health and CMV-seropositive. Sequencing was performed on PBMCs. The CDR3 is CASSAHPGGLMNTEAFF. CDR3 DNA: TGTGCCAGCAGCGCCCATCCGGGGGGTTTGATGAACACTGAAGCTTTCTTT.